Described below is a single T cell receptor beta chain sequence and its context. The antigen this receptor binds is unknown. No per-base quality is available; no much larger clone lies one base away. The data derive from a study of control samples from healthy donors and cancer patients (TCRdb year 2020). For CDR1 and CDR2, the germline V gene lists SGHTS and YDEGEE. The CDR3 starts with the cysteine, ends with the phenylalanine, and has 15 residues. CDR3 DNA only is kept here, 45 bases in frame from base 1. The germline V and J ends show losses of 3 bases and 4 bases respectively, and no gene match explains 9 bases of the junction. To prepare the library, the immunoSEQ multiplex PCR assay was applied. Here the immuneACCESS table is served through TCRdb, limited to in-frame sequences with V and J called. Missing clones are a known gap in these copies; in checked studies unresolved V genes cover under half, and the rest lacks a known reason. The sample yields some 220,000 clones; 85% to 95% were counted once. In total, the top ten clones hold 1.5% of the sample.

Sequencing was carried out using blood. The rearranged segments are TRBV5-8 and TRBJ1-1; TRBD1 agrees with 7 junctional bases. This TCR was recovered from a man aged 45 to 65 in good health. The sequenced DNA: TGTGCCAGCAGCTCGGGACAGCTTAAGAGCACTGAAGCTTTCTTT. Translated, it reads CASSSGQLKSTEAFF. The entire variable domain, with the stretches around the CDR3 drawn from the reference TRBV5-8 and TRBJ1-1 proteins, is EAGVTQSPTHLIKTRGQQATLRCSPISGHTSVYWYQQALGLGLQFLLWYDEGEERNRGNFPPRFSGRQFPNYSSELNVNALELEDSALYLCASSSGQLKSTEAFFGQGTRLTVV.